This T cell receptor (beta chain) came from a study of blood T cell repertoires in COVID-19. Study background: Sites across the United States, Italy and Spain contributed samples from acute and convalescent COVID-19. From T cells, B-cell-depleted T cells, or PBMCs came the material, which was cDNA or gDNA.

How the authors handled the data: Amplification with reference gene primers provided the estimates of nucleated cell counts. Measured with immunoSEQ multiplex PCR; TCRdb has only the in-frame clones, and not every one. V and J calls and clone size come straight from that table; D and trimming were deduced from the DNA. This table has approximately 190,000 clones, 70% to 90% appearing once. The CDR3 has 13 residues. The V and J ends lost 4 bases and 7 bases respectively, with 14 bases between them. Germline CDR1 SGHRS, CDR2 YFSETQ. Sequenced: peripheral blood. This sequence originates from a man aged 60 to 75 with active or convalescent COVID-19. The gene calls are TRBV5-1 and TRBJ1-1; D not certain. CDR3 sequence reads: CASSLGPTSEAFF. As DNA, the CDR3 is TGCGCCAGCAGCCTGGGCCCAACTAGTGAAGCTTTCTTT.